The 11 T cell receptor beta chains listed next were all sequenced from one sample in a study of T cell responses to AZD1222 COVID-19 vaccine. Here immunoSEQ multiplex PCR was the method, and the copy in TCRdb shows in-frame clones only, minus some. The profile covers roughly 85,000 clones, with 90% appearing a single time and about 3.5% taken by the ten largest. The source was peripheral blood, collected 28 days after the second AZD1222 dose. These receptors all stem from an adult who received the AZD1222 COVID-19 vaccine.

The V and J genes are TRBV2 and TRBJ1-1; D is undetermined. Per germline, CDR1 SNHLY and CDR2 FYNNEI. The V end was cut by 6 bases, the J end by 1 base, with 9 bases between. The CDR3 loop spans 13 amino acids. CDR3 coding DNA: TGTGCCAGCAGACTACAAAGGAACACTGAAGCTTTCTTT. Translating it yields CASRLQRNTEAFF.

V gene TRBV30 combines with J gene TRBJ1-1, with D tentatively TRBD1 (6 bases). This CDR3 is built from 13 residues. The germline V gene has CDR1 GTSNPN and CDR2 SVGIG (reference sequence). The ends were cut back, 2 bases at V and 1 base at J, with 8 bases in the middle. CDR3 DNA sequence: TGTGCCTGGAGTTGGGGGCCGAACACTGAAGCTTTCTTT. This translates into CAWSWGPNTEAFF.

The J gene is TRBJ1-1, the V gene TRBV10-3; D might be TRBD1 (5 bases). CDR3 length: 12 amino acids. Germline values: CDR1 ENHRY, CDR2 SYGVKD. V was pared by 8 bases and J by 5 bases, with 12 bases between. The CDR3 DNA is TGTGCCATCGGCGGGGGGGGGACTGAAGCTTTCTTT. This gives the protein CAIGGGGTEAFF.

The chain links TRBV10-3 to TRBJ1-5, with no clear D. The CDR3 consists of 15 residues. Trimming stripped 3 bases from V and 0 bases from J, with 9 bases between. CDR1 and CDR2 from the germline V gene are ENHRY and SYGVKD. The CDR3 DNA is TGTGCCATCAGTGATACAACGGATAGCAATCAGCCCCAGCATTTT. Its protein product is CAISDTTDSNQPQHF.

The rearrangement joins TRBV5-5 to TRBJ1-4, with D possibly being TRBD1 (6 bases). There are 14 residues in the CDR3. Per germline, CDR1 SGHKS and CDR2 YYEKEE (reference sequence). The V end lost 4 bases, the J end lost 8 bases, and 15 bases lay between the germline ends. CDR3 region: CASSPGGATEKLFF. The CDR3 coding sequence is TGTGCCAGCAGCCCTGGGGGGGCCACGGAAAAACTGTTTTTT.

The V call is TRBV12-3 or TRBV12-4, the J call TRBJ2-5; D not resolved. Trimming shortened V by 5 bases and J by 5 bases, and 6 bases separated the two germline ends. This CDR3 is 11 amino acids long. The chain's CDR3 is CASSVSETQYF. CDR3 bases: TGTGCCAGCAGTGTGAGCGAGACCCAGTACTTC.

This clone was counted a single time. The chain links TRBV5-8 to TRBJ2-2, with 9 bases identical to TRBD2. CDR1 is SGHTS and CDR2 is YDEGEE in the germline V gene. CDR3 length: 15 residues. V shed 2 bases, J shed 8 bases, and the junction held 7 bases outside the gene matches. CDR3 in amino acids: CASSLVAGASGELFF. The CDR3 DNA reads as TGTGCCAGCAGCTTAGTAGCGGGAGCATCGGGGGAGCTGTTTTTT.

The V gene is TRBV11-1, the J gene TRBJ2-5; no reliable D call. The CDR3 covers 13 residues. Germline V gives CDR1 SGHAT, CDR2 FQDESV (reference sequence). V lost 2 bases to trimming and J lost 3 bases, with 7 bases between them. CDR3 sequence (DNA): TGTGCCAGCAGCTTATATGAGGAAGAGACCCAGTACTTC. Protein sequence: CASSLYEEETQYF.

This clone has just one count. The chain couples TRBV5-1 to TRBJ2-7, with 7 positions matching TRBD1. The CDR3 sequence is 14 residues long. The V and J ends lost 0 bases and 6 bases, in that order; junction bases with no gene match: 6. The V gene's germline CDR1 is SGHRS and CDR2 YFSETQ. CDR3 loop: CASSLGQGDGEQYF. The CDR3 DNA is TGCGCCAGCAGCTTGGGGCAGGGGGATGGCGAGCAGTACTTC.

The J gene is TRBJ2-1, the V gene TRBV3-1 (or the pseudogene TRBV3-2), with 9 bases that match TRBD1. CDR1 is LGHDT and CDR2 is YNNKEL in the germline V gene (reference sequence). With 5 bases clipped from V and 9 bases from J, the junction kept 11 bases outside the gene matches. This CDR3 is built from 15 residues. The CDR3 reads CASSYGTGILGEQFF. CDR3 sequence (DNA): TGTGCCAGCAGCTACGGGACAGGGATTTTGGGTGAGCAGTTCTTC.

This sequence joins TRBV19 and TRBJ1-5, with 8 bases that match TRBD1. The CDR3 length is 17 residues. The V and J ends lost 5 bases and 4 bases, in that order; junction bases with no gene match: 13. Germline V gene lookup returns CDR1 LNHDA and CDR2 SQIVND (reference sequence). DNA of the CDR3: TGTGCCAGTAGTTGGGGCAGGACAGGGCGGAAAAATCAGCCCCAGCATTTT. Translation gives CASSWGRTGRKNQPQHF.